The present TCR beta chain was sequenced within a study of blood T cell repertoires in COVID-19. This clone was seen only a few times. The CDR3 is 15 amino acids. Per the germline V gene, CDR1 is GTSNPN and CDR2 is SVGIG (reference sequence). J lost 0 bases, V lost 4 bases, and 7 bases had no gene match. Measured with immunoSEQ multiplex PCR; TCRdb has only the in-frame clones, and not every one. The sample lists around 170,000 clones; around four fifths were seen once. The chain recombines TRBV30 with TRBJ1-1; 8 positions match TRBD1. The sequenced sample consisted of peripheral blood. This sequence was found in a man aged 65 to 79 with active or convalescent COVID-19. Here the CDR3 reads CAWNNDRGMNTEAFF. CDR3 coding DNA: TGTGCCTGGAACAACGACAGGGGCATGAACACTGAAGCTTTCTTT.